These T cell receptor beta chains were read from a single sample in a study of Graves' ophthalmopathy and Graves' hyperthyroidism. MiXCR was run by TCRdb on the multiplex PCR reads, yielding one entry per CDR3 protein. The sample contains about 400,000 distinct CDR3 sequences, around 20% of which appear only once. Sequenced: peripheral blood. The receptors were gathered from a young woman with stable Graves' hyperthyroidism. Each CDR3 is given with its conserved first and last residue. Each record gives: J gene, V gene, clone size, D gene, CDR3 DNA, CDR3 protein. A D gene is named only where the DNA matches it firmly. Rows give clone size only sometimes, using once, few, many, or a class for an expanded clone.

j_gene: TRBJ2-7; v_gene: TRBV3-1; abundance: NA; d_gene: TRBD2; CDR3nt: TGTGCCAGCAGCCCATCGGGGGGGACCTCCGAGCAGTACTTC; CDR3aa: CASSPSGGTSEQYF
j_gene: TRBJ1-5; v_gene: TRBV30; abundance: many; d_gene: NA; CDR3nt: TGTGCCTGGAGTCTCGAGCTGAATCAGCCCCAGCATTTT; CDR3aa: CAWSLELNQPQHF
j_gene: TRBJ2-7; v_gene: TRBV6-2/TRBV6-3; abundance: many; d_gene: TRBD2; CDR3nt: TGTGCCAGCAGAGCGGGACTAGCGGGAGGGTCCGAGCAGTACTTC; CDR3aa: CASRAGLAGGSEQYF
j_gene: TRBJ1-1; v_gene: TRBV12-3/TRBV12-4; abundance: many; d_gene: NA; CDR3nt: TGTGCCAGCAGTTTATCTGCAGGGTTTGGCACTGAAGCTTTCTTT; CDR3aa: CASSLSAGFGTEAFF
j_gene: TRBJ1-5; v_gene: TRBV6-5; abundance: many; d_gene: TRBD1; CDR3nt: TGTGCCAGCAGTTCCGGACAGGGTAGGAGTCAGCCCCAGCATTTT; CDR3aa: CASSSGQGRSQPQHF
j_gene: TRBJ2-4; v_gene: TRBV11-2; abundance: NA; d_gene: NA; CDR3nt: TGTGCCAGCAGCTTAGGGGTGAGGGGTGACATTCAGTACTTC; CDR3aa: CASSLGVRGDIQYF
j_gene: TRBJ1-5; v_gene: TRBV2; abundance: many; d_gene: NA; CDR3nt: TGTGCCAGCAGTTTAGGGGACAATCAGCCCCAGCATTTT; CDR3aa: CASSLGDNQPQHF
j_gene: TRBJ2-7; v_gene: TRBV7-8; abundance: NA; d_gene: NA; CDR3nt: TGTGCCAGCAGCACCCGACAGTCGACCTACGAGCAGTACTTC; CDR3aa: CASSTRQSTYEQYF
j_gene: TRBJ2-7; v_gene: TRBV27; abundance: NA; d_gene: NA; CDR3nt: TGTGCCAGCAGTACCGGGACACTTTCCTACGAGCAGTACTTC; CDR3aa: CASSTGTLSYEQYF
j_gene: TRBJ2-2; v_gene: TRBV12-3/TRBV12-4; abundance: NA; d_gene: TRBD2; CDR3nt: TGTGCCAGCAGTTTAACCGGGGGGGGGTCGAACACCGGGGAGCTGTTTTTT; CDR3aa: CASSLTGGGSNTGELFF
j_gene: TRBJ1-2; v_gene: TRBV28; abundance: NA; d_gene: TRBD1; CDR3nt: TGTGCCAGCAGTGCGTCCGGGACAGGGGGCGTCTATGGCTACACCTTC; CDR3aa: CASSASGTGGVYGYTF
j_gene: TRBJ1-1; v_gene: TRBV28; abundance: NA; d_gene: NA; CDR3nt: TGTGCCAGCAGTTTAAGGGCTTACGAGGCTTTCTTT; CDR3aa: CASSLRAYEAFF
j_gene: TRBJ1-2; v_gene: TRBV4-2; abundance: many; d_gene: NA; CDR3nt: TGTGCCAGCAGCCCCTCATGGCCTGCGGATGGCTACACCTTC; CDR3aa: CASSPSWPADGYTF
j_gene: TRBJ1-1; v_gene: TRBV12-3/TRBV12-4; abundance: few; d_gene: NA; CDR3nt: TGTGCCAGCACCCCCGAGTCCCACAGCAACACTGAAGCTTTCTTT; CDR3aa: CASTPESHSNTEAFF
j_gene: TRBJ2-5; v_gene: TRBV15; abundance: many; d_gene: TRBD2; CDR3nt: TGTGCCACCAGGTGGACTAGCGGGAGTGGAGAGACCCAGTACTTC; CDR3aa: CATRWTSGSGETQYF
j_gene: TRBJ2-5; v_gene: TRBV6-5; abundance: many; d_gene: NA; CDR3nt: TGTGCCAGCAGTTACGAGGACCAAGAGACCCAGTACTTC; CDR3aa: CASSYEDQETQYF
j_gene: TRBJ1-2; v_gene: TRBV3-1; abundance: NA; d_gene: TRBD1; CDR3nt: TGTGCCAGCAGTGGGACAGACGCTAACTATGGCTTCACCTTC; CDR3aa: CASSGTDANYGFTF
j_gene: TRBJ2-3; v_gene: TRBV6-4; abundance: NA; d_gene: NA; CDR3nt: TGTGCCAGCAGTGACGGCGGGATCCACACAGATACGCAGTATTTT; CDR3aa: CASSDGGIHTDTQYF
j_gene: TRBJ2-7; v_gene: TRBV11-2; abundance: NA; d_gene: TRBD2; CDR3nt: TGTGCCAGCAGCTCGGGACTAGCGGAGTACTTC; CDR3aa: CASSSGLAEYF
j_gene: TRBJ2-2; v_gene: TRBV5-1; abundance: NA; d_gene: NA; CDR3nt: TGCGCCAGCAGCTTGGTCGGAACCGGGGATCTGTTTTTT; CDR3aa: CASSLVGTGDLFF